These 10 T cell receptor beta chains were all obtained from the same sample, sequenced in a study of HIV-infected patients and healthy controls. Reverse transcription used 500 to 550 ng RNA and constant-region primers for alpha and beta. Separate chain-specific third strand synthesis with multiplexing indices produced the alpha and beta libraries. MiXCR, applied by TCRdb to the 5' RACE reads, yields one record per CDR3 protein. The table includes about 6,500 distinct CDR3 sequences, 7.4% detected once. Follow-up blood was drawn about 14 weeks, roughly three months, after antiretroviral therapy began. Whole blood was used without fractionation, so all unsorted peripheral T cells were included. The sequenced sample was blood, obtained during antiretroviral therapy. These TCRs come from an adult with HIV infection.

The sample holds many counts of this clonotype. Written as DNA, the CDR3 is TGTGCCAGTAGTGGATCAGGGTACGAGCAGTACTTC. Its translation: CASSGSGYEQYF. The V and J genes are TRBV19 and TRBJ2-7; D perhaps matches TRBD1 (5 bases). The CDR3 is made up of 12 amino acids. Trimming removed 5 bases from V and 4 bases from J, with 9 bases in between. Looked up from germline, CDR1 is LNHDA and CDR2 is SQIVND (reference sequence).

In this sample, this clonotype is medium-sized (0.01 to 0.1%). The rearrangement uses TRBV7-9 and TRBJ2-3; D gene ambiguous. V lost 5 bases and J 2 bases, leaving 5 bases between the germline ends. The germline CDR1 and CDR2 sequences are SEHNR and FQNEAQ (reference sequence). CDR3 length: 12 residues. The CDR3 DNA is TGTGCCAGCAGCCCAGCCACAGATACGCAGTATTTT. Translation: CASSPATDTQYF.

By its share, this clonotype is medium-sized. The chain links TRBV15 to TRBJ1-5; D remains ambiguous. Germline V gene sequence: CDR1 LNHNV, CDR2 YYDKDF (reference sequence). V lost 0 bases, J lost 3 bases, and 0 bases lay in between. The CDR3 totals 12 residues. CDR3 nucleotide sequence: TGTGCCACCAGCAGAGACAATCAGCCCCAGCATTTT. Translating gives CATSRDNQPQHF.

In its sample, this clonotype is medium-sized. The rearrangement links TRBV30 to TRBJ2-1; 10 bases line up with TRBD2. J lost 6 bases, V lost 4 bases, and 6 bases had no gene match. Germline CDR1 GTSNPN, CDR2 SVGIG (reference sequence). The CDR3 extends over 14 amino acids. In DNA form, the CDR3 reads TGTGCCTGGACCTTAGCGGGGGGAATCAATGAGCAGTTCTTC. Protein product: CAWTLAGGINEQFF.

This clonotype is termed medium-sized. The gene calls are TRBV27 and TRBJ2-7, with D possibly TRBD1 on 5 matching bases. The CDR3 length is 13 residues. V was trimmed by 6 bases and J by 5 bases, leaving 14 bases between them. CDR1 and CDR2 (germline): MNHEY, SMNVEV (reference sequence). The CDR3: CASREGDGHEQYF. The CDR3 DNA reads TGTGCCAGCAGAGAAGGGGATGGCCACGAGCAGTACTTC.

This clonotype is medium-sized in the sample. CDR3 sequence reads: CASSQEAGTDNYGYTF. The CDR3 DNA follows: TGCGCCAGCAGCCAAGAGGCAGGGACAGACAACTATGGCTACACCTTC. V is TRBV4-1 and J is TRBJ1-2, with 7 bases lining up with TRBD1. Germline V gene sequence: CDR1 MGHRA, CDR2 YSYEKL. Unmatched junction bases numbered 6, after V lost 0 bases and J lost 2 bases. The CDR3 length is 16 residues.

Notes on this clonotype: A much more abundant neighbour one base away suggests this may be a read error. V and J are TRBV7-9 and TRBJ2-7, with TRBD1 as a possible D gene (6 bases). Trimming shortened V by 6 bases and J by 5 bases, and 11 bases separated the two germline ends. Per germline, CDR1 SEHNR and CDR2 FQNEAQ (reference sequence). This CDR3 contains 12 residues. CDR3 bases: TGTGCCAGCAGAGGACAGTGGAACGAGCAGTACTTC. It encodes CASRGQWNEQYF.

This clonotype was detected a few times. The rearrangement joins TRBV7-8 to TRBJ2-7; D might be TRBD1 or TRBD2, each matching 6 bases. Per the germline V gene, CDR1 is SGHVS and CDR2 is FQNEAQ. The CDR3 is 16 residues long. Trimming took 5 bases from V and 3 from J, leaving 20 bases between them. CDR3 amino acids: CASSISGAANFYEQYF. The CDR3 DNA reads as TGTGCCAGCAGCATCTCGGGGGCGGCCAATTTCTACGAGCAGTACTTC.

This clonotype was seen at least ten times. The chain joins TRBV2 to TRBJ1-4, with D maybe TRBD1 (6 bases). Trimming removed 7 bases from V and 8 bases from J, with 20 bases in between. Germline CDR1 SNHLY, CDR2 FYNNEI. This CDR3 comprises 15 residues. The CDR3 DNA follows: TGTGCCAGCATCTACAGGGAAGAGGTTCGGGAAAAACTGTTTTTT. Translating gives CASIYREEVREKLFF.

The table lists this clonotype with many counts. This chain joins TRBV5-8 and TRBJ1-5; 8 nucleotides line up with TRBD1. This CDR3 is built from 14 residues. In germline, CDR1 is SGHTS, CDR2 YDEGEE. V was pared by 0 bases and J by 6 bases, with 2 bases of the junction left unmatched. CDR3 in amino acids: CASSLGTGLQPQHF. CDR3 DNA sequence: TGTGCCAGCAGCTTGGGGACAGGGCTTCAGCCCCAGCATTTT.